This T cell receptor beta chain appears in the sequencing data of a study of cytomegalovirus exposure and HLA in healthy donors. Regarding this clone: Its antigen is as yet unknown.

The primer mix had 60 Vbeta and 13 Jbeta primers. TCRdb's copy holds only in-frame clones and misses some; the assay was immunoSEQ multiplex PCR. The table records 100,000 to 120,000 clones, under 85% of them present only once. The germline V gene encodes CDR1 SNHLY and CDR2 FYNNEI. The ends lost 2 bases at V and 0 bases at J; junction bases unmatched: 2. CDR3 size: 16 residues. Study observations and caveats: Most TCR beta V segments were productive about 87% or about 30% of the time in an earlier analysis. Several of the most significant clusters were apparently associated with common viral pathogens in a later analysis. A further, later analysis showed that HLA-associated TCR beta chains (compared with equally common others) were more clonally expanded. Immune exposure information available was restricted to CMV serostatus.

The sequence came from a man aged 30 to 39 in good health and CMV-seropositive. Material: PBMCs. The chain couples TRBV2 to TRBJ2-1; 9 bases align to TRBD1. The CDR3: CASSEWGQGSYNEQFF. DNA of the CDR3: TGTGCCAGCAGTGAATGGGGACAGGGCTCCTACAATGAGCAGTTCTTC.